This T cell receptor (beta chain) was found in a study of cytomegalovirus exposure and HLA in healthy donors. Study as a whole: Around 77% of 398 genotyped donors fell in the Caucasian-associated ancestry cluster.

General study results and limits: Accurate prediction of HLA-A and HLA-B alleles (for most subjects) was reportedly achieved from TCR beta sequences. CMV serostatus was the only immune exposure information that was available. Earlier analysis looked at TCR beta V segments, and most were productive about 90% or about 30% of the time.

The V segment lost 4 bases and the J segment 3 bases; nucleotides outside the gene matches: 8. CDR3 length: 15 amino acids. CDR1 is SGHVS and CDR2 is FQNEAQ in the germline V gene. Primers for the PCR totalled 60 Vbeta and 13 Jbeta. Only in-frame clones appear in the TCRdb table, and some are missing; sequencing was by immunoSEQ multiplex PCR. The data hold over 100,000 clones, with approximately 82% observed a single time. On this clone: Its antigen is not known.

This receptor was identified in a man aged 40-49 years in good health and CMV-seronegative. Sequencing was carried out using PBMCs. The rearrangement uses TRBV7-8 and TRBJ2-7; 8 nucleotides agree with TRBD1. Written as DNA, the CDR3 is TGTGCCAGCAGCTCGGAAGGGACAGGTAGCTACGAGCAGTACTTC. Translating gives CASSSEGTGSYEQYF. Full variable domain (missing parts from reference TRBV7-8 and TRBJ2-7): GAGVSQSPRYKVAKRGQDVALRCDPISGHVSLFWYQQALGQGPEFLTYFQNEAQLDKSGLPSDRFFAERPEGSVSTLKIQRTQQEDSAVYLCASSSEGTGSYEQYFGPGTRLTVT.